This TCR beta chain derives from a study of shared clonotypes between healthy human individuals. In germline, CDR1 is MNHNS, CDR2 SASEGT. Trimming at V came to 6 bases and at J to 6 bases, leaving 2 bases not matched to a gene. The CDR3 length is 12 residues. A deep-level run was used for the assay. Genomic DNA from each subset was divided evenly over several immunoSEQ plates. In the original processing: Filtering differed, since immunoSEQ gave only junction sequences and no quality scores. TCRdb keeps only in-frame clones here, not all; method: immunoSEQ multiplex PCR. The V and J calls and the clone size are those of that table, but D and trimming were determined from the DNA. Of nearly 2 million clones in the sample, about 94% were seen once. In this sample, this clone turned up once. The antigen remains unidentified. Study-wide results and caveats: Depth was large, yet rarefaction showed that sorted-subset sequencing was incomplete.

Naive CD8 cells were CD45RO-negative, positively selected for CCR7, excluding terminally differentiated effector memory CD45RA+ cells. Sequenced: naive CD8+ T cells sorted from blood. The V and J genes are TRBV6-1 and TRBJ2-1; TRBD1 agrees at 7 bases. The source is a man between 18 and 35 years old in good health. In nucleotides, the CDR3 is TGTGCCAGCAGCGGGGACAGCAATGAGCAGTTCTTC. It specifies CASSGDSNEQFF.